This TCR beta chain was documented in a study of PD-L1 blockade in urothelial cancer. Across the study: Blood was tested 3 weeks (second dose) and 6 weeks into treatment.

Sequencing used immunoSEQ multiplex PCR; TCRdb keeps in-frame clones, though not all of them. This sample yields tens of thousands of clones, of which over 75% are seen a single time; 15% to 19% belongs to the top ten. There are 16 residues in the CDR3. Trimming cost V 5 bases and J 6 bases; bases outside gene matches: 7. Germline CDR1 SEHNR, CDR2 FQNEAQ (reference sequence). Time point noted: pretreatment peripheral blood. The source of this sequence is a man aged 55 to 70 with urothelial cancer. The gene calls are TRBV7-9 and TRBJ1-6; TRBD1 agrees at 10 bases. Sequenced material: PBMCs, taken around atezolizumab (anti-PD-L1) treatment. The CDR3 nucleotides are TGTGCCAGCAGCCCGAGGGACAGGGGCGGTAATTCACCCCTCCACTTT. Amino acid sequence: CASSPRDRGGNSPLHF.